The sample holds a few counts of the clone carrying this TCR beta chain. The data stem from a study of beta chain features in type 1 diabetes. Since all of the isolated RNA was reverse transcribed, expressed TCRB transcripts were what got sequenced. Only in-frame clones appear in the TCRdb table, and some are missing; sequencing was by immunoSEQ multiplex PCR. The repertoire holds 350,000 to 400,000 clones, with about 16% as singletons. The CDR3 has 13 residues. V lost 6 bases, J lost 6 bases, and 8 bases stayed unmatched. Germline CDR1 reads GTSNPN; CDR2 reads SVGIG (reference sequence). This chain uses TRBV30 with TRBJ2-4, with 7 bases aligning to TRBD1. The specimen was naive CD4+ T cells from blood. The sequence was collected from a woman aged 18-30 years in good health. As DNA, the CDR3 is TGTGCCTGTGACAGGGATCATGGAAACATTCAGTACTTC. Its translation is CACDRDHGNIQYF. Filled out from reference TRBV30 and TRBJ2-4, the complete variable domain reads SQTIHQWPATLVQPVGSPLSLECTVEGTSNPNLYWYRQAAGRGLQLLFYSVGIGQISSEVPQNLSASRPQDRQFILSSKKLLLSDSGFYLCACDRDHGNIQYFGAGTRLSVL.